The clone carrying this T cell receptor beta chain appeared a few times. Its antigen is as yet unknown. The data are from a study of blood T cells in healthy people across ages. The overall study: Capture by template switching was about one barcoded beta molecule per two T cells.

The CDR3 has 16 residues. Germline V gives CDR1 PRHDT, CDR2 FYEKMQ (reference sequence). V was pared by 0 bases and J by 2 bases, with 11 bases between. Study-wide results and limits: TCR beta diversity per million T cells fell roughly linearly with age. When set beside aged donors, long-lived donors presented more naive CD4+ cells and higher diversity.

A second PCR of about 7 to 12 cycles used a sample-barcoded 5' primer and a J-beta primer mix. From each sample, at least 2.5 million paired-end reads containing CDR3 were obtained. Each CDR3 protein gets one entry after TCRdb re-called the 5' RACE reads with MiXCR. The profile shows roughly 800,000 distinct CDR3 sequences, approximately 53% of them singletons. The sequence was obtained from an elderly man in good health. The sample comprised blood. The chain joins TRBV13 to TRBJ2-4; D is perhaps TRBD1 (6 bases). The CDR3 protein is CASSLGRRGTKNIQYF. Written as DNA, the CDR3 is TGTGCCAGCAGCTTAGGCCGCAGGGGAACCAAAAACATTCAGTACTTC. Variable domain in full (rest from reference TRBV13 and TRBJ2-4): AAGVIQSPRHLIKEKRETATLKCYPIPRHDTVYWYQQGPGQDPQFLISFYEKMQSDKGSIPDRFSAQQFSDYHSELNMSSLELGDSALYFCASSLGRRGTKNIQYFGAGTRLSVL.